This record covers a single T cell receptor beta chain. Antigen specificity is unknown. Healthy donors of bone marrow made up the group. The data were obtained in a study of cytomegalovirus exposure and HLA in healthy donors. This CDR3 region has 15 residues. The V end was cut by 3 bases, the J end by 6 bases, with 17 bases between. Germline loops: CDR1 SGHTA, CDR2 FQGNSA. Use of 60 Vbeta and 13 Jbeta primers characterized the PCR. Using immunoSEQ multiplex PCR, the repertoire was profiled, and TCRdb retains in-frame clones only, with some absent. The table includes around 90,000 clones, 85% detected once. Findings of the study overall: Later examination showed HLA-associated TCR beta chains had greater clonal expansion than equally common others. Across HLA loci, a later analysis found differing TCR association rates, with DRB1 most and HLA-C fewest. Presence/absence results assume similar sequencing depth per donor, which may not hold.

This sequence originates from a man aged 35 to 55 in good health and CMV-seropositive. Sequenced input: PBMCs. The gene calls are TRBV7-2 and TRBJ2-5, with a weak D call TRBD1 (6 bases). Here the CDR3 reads CASSLAGTTPKTQYF. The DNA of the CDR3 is TGTGCCAGCAGCTTGGCCGGGACAACTCCAAAGACCCAGTACTTC.